This T cell receptor (beta chain) was found in a study of T cell responses to AZD1222 COVID-19 vaccine (dated by TCRdb to the early 2020s). With regard to the full study: A total of 230 to 250 trial participants underwent TCR sequencing, of whom about 200 had received two doses of AZD1222 and around 25 had received two doses of the MenACWY control vaccine. Trial participants were enrolled by age into subgroups of 18-55, 56-69 and 70-plus years, and roughly 150, 30 and 60 TCR-sequenced participants, respectively, were included in these subgroups.

Comment on this clone: Its antigen remains undetermined. No base-level quality is on record; no much larger clone is a single base apart.

The CDR3 regions of human TCRbeta chains were subjected to immunosequencing. From the authors' description of their analysis: Repertoire TCRs were matched against a reference library of SARS-CoV-2-specific TCRs generated with the MIRA antigen-specificity platform. Breadth meant the fraction of unique TCRs that were SARS-CoV-2-associated, whereas depth meant the fraction of total T cells that were SARS-CoV-2-associated. Using the MIRA data, every spike-specific TCR was mapped to the spike region that the TCR reacted to and assigned to either a CD4 or a CD8 class. Log10-transformed breadth and depth values were compared by one-way ANOVA with Sidak's multiple comparisons tests. What TCRdb holds here is the immuneACCESS table cut down to in-frame rearrangements. Part of the clones is not present; checked against another copy, under half of the missing clones reflect an unresolved V gene, and the others are unexplained. V, J and clone size derive from that table, while D and trimming were established from the DNA sequence. This sample holds 40,000 to 55,000 clones; about 92% were observed only once. The leading ten clones occupy over 35% of the sample.

Study-wide findings and limitations: In the small 56-69-year group, the increase in depth fell short of significance, most likely because of low power. A significant rise in spike-specific TCR breadth and depth was observed after two AZD1222 doses relative to day 0 and relative to MenACWY recipients. No day 14 peak-response samples were available, so repertoires were characterized only after the peak T cell response. CD4 TCRs associated with the vaccine covered the entire spike protein, and the dominant responses were in regions 160-218 and 743-854. Conclusions about previously exposed vaccinees are limited, since just a handful of AZD1222 recipients were seropositive for SARS-CoV-2 at baseline. Epitopes outside the regions mutated in the B.1.351 and B.1.1.7 variants were reportedly recognized by nearly half of the unique spike-specific TCRs. Participants were mostly white British, with more females than males. The authors suggested clonal diversity may have been underestimated.

The time point label for this specimen denotes: about 28 days (+/-7) after the second vaccine dose. AZD1222 recipients whose second dose came at about 4 weeks and those whose second dose came at about 12 weeks were combined into one group, since spike-specific TCR depth and breadth did not differ between the two schedules. Samples from vaccinated people were obtained from the UK trials COV001 and COV002, which included a single-blind randomized controlled phase 2/3 trial of AZD1222 (ChAdOx1 nCoV-19) in healthy adults. For TCRbeta chain sequencing, PBMC samples from trial participants were taken at day 0 and at day 28 after the second dose. The germline V gene encodes CDR1 LGHNA and CDR2 YNFKEQ. A distance of 9 bases separates the germline ends of V and J, which lose 1 base and 0 bases respectively. Taken from cysteine to phenylalanine, the CDR3 has 15 residues. The kept DNA is CDR3 alone, 45 bases in frame from the first base.

This specimen consisted of peripheral blood, obtained 28 days after the second AZD1222 dose. The rearrangement joined TRBV4-2 to TRBJ2-5; the D gene assignment is ambiguous. The receptor's source is an adult who received the AZD1222 COVID-19 vaccine. The CDR3 is CASSQVRRNQETQYF. The bases read TGTGCCAGCAGCCAAGTGCGCCGGAACCAAGAGACCCAGTACTTC.